These 12 T cell receptor beta chains came from one sample sequenced in a study of T cell responses to AZD1222 COVID-19 vaccine. Clones were read by immunoSEQ multiplex PCR, and TCRdb kept only the in-frame ones, dropping some. In the table there are some 120,000 clones, around 90% of which are singletons. The material was peripheral blood, obtained on day 0 of AZD1222 vaccination. The source is an adult in good health.

V gene TRBV7-6 combines with J gene TRBJ1-4; TRBD1 is a possible D gene (5 bases). This CDR3 comprises 13 residues. Looked up from germline, CDR1 is SGHVS and CDR2 is FNYEAQ. The V and J ends lost 5 bases and 10 bases respectively, with 14 bases between them. CDR3: CASSTSGSGKLFF. The CDR3 bases are TGTGCCAGCAGCACTTCAGGGTCTGGAAAACTGTTTTTT.

The genes are TRBV5-1 and TRBJ1-2; D not certain. Germline V CDR1 and CDR2: SGHRS, YFSETQ. Trimming removed 5 bases from V and 0 bases from J, with 11 bases in between. This CDR3 has 14 amino acids. This chain's CDR3 is CASSLGVTNYGYTF. CDR3 in DNA: TGCGCCAGCAGTCTCGGAGTAACTAACTATGGCTACACCTTC.

J is TRBJ2-5 and V is TRBV6-2 or TRBV6-3; tentatively, D is TRBD2 (5 bases). The CDR3 covers 13 residues. Germline assignment: CDR1 MNHEY and CDR2 SVGEGT. The ends were cut back, 2 bases at V and 4 bases at J, with 8 bases in the middle. As DNA, the CDR3 is TGTGCCAGCAGTTACGGGCTAGCAGAGACCCAGTACTTC. It translates to CASSYGLAETQYF.

The chain links TRBV10-2 to TRBJ1-6; D not resolved. CDR3 size: 15 residues. CDR1 is WSHSY and CDR2 is SAAADI in the germline V gene. The V end was cut by 6 bases, the J end by 0 bases, with 9 bases between. CDR3 DNA: TGCGCCAGCAGAGACGGATACTCCTATAATTCACCCCTCCACTTT. Translated: CASRDGYSYNSPLHF.

The J gene is TRBJ1-6, the V gene TRBV5-4; D ambiguous. Germline V CDR1 and CDR2: SGHNT, YYREEE (reference sequence). Trimming shortened V by 0 bases and J by 12 bases, and 7 bases separated the two germline ends. This CDR3 comprises 12 residues. The CDR3 coding sequence is TGTGCCAGCAGCTTGGATAAGGTACCCCTCCACTTT. Its protein is CASSLDKVPLHF.

The rearrangement links TRBV6-1 to TRBJ2-3; 8 bases line up with TRBD1. Germline lookup yields CDR1 MNHNS and CDR2 SASEGT. Trimming took 0 bases from V and 8 from J; bases not matched to a gene: 10. The CDR3 extends over 16 amino acids. CDR3: CASSEALGTGRPTQYF. For the CDR3, the DNA is TGTGCCAGCAGTGAAGCTTTGGGGACAGGAAGACCTACGCAGTATTTT.

The V and J genes are TRBV4-2 and TRBJ1-1; 8 nucleotides match TRBD1. CDR1 is LGHNA, CDR2 YNFKEQ, per germline. This CDR3 contains 15 residues. Germline trimming cut 4 bases from V and 1 base from J; bases unmatched to any gene: 5. The CDR3 loop reads CASSPAGGWNTEAFF. As DNA, the CDR3 is TGTGCCAGCAGCCCGGCAGGGGGCTGGAACACTGAAGCTTTCTTT.

On this clone itself: Within the sample, other DNA sequences also encode this same CDR3. The chain recombines TRBV9 with TRBJ1-5; D is undetermined. Germline values: CDR1 SGDLS, CDR2 YYNGEE. CDR3 length equals 13 residues. The ends were cut back, 0 bases at V and 4 bases at J, with 5 bases in the middle. CDR3 region: CASSVGNNQPQHF. CDR3 DNA: TGTGCCAGCAGCGTAGGGAATAATCAGCCCCAGCATTTT. Variable domain in full (rest from reference TRBV9 and TRBJ1-5): DSGVTQTPKHLITATGQRVTLRCSPRSGDLSVYWYQQSLDQGLQFLIQYYNGEERAKGNILERFSAQQFPDLHSELNLSSLELGDSALYFCASSVGNNQPQHFGDGTRLSIL.

The CDR3 reads CASSLPGYHYGYTF. The CDR3 nucleotides read TGTGCCAGCAGTTTACCGGGGTATCACTATGGCTACACCTTC. This sequence joins TRBV28 and TRBJ1-2; no firm D call. The CDR3 totals 14 residues. The germline CDR1 and CDR2 sequences are MDHEN and SYDVKM. V shed 2 bases and J shed 3 bases, with 10 bases lying between them.

This clone was observed a single time. The J gene is TRBJ2-5, the V gene TRBV5-6, with TRBD2 identical over 11 bases. Germline V gene sequence: CDR1 SGHDT, CDR2 YYEEEE. With 3 bases clipped from V and 5 bases from J, the junction kept 12 bases outside the gene matches. This CDR3 contains 17 residues. CDR3 loop: CASSYIAGGPTRETQYF. CDR3 sequence (DNA): TGTGCCAGCAGCTACATAGCGGGGGGGCCCACACGGGAGACCCAGTACTTC.

The V call is TRBV5-6, the J call TRBJ2-3; 8 bases map to TRBD1. This CDR3 comprises 14 residues. V dropped 6 bases and J dropped 1; count of bases not matched to a gene: 4. The germline CDR1 and CDR2 sequences are SGHDT and YYEEEE. The CDR3 spells CASTSTGGTDTQYF. CDR3 DNA: TGTGCCAGCACCTCGACAGGGGGCACAGATACGCAGTATTTT. Filled out from reference TRBV5-6 and TRBJ2-3, the complete variable domain reads DAGVTQSPTHLIKTRGQQVTLRCSPKSGHDTVSWYQQALGQGPQFIFQYYEEEERQRGNFPDRFSGHQFPNYSSELNVNALLLGDSALYLCASTSTGGTDTQYFGPGTRLTVL.

The V gene is TRBV4-3, the J gene TRBJ1-3; D is unresolved. The V and J ends lost 0 bases and 4 bases respectively, with 7 bases between them. Germline CDR1 reads LGHNA; CDR2 reads YSLEER. The CDR3 is 14 residues long. As DNA, the CDR3 is TGCGCCAGCAGCCAAGACCGAATCGGAAACACCATATATTTT. This sequence encodes CASSQDRIGNTIYF.